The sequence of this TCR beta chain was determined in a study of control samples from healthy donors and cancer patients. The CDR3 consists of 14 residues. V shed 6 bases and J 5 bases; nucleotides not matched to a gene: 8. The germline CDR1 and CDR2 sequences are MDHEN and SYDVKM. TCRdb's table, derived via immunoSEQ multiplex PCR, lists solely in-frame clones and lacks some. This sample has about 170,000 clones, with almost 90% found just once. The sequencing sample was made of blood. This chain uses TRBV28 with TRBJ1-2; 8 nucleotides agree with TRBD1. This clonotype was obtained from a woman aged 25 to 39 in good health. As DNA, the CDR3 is TGTGCCAGCAGGGGGACAGGACTTTGGTATGGCTACACCTTC. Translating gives CASRGTGLWYGYTF.